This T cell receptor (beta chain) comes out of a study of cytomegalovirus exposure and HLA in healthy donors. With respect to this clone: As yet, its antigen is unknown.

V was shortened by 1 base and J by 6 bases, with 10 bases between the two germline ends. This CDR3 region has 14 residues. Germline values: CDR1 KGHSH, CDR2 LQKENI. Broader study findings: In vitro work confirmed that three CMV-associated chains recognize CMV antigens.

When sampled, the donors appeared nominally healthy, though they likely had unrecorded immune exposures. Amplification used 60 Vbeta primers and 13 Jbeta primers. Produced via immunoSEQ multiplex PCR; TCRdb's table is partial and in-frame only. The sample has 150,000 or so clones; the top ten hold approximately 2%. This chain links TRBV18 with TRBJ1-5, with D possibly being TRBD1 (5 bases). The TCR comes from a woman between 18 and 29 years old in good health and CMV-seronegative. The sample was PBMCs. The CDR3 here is CASSPQGDSQPQHF. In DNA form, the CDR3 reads TGTGCCAGCTCACCACAAGGGGATAGTCAGCCCCAGCATTTT.